The subject of this entry is one TCR beta chain. Grouping used clinical history reported by participants in a survey and questionnaire. These data belong to a study of blood T cell repertoires in COVID-19. The germline V gene has CDR1 GTSNPN and CDR2 SVGIG (reference sequence). The CDR3 totals 11 residues. Losses at the gene ends were 2 bases for V and 10 bases for J; bases not matched to a gene: 4. Here immunoSEQ multiplex PCR was the method, and the copy in TCRdb shows in-frame clones only, minus some. The sample gives about 350,000 clones, about nine tenths of which show up once; 0.95% to 1.1% is in the top ten.

The chain couples TRBV30 to TRBJ1-1, with 7 bases matching TRBD1. Material for sequencing was PBMCs or T cells enriched from blood (not recorded which). The TCR was taken from a woman younger than 45 who had been exposed to COVID-19. The CDR3 reads CAWSPAGGAFF. The CDR3 DNA follows: TGTGCCTGGAGTCCCGCAGGGGGAGCTTTCTTT. Looking up the rest from reference TRBV30 and TRBJ1-1 gives the full variable domain: SQTIHQWPATLVQPVGSPLSLECTVEGTSNPNLYWYRQAAGRGLQLLFYSVGIGQISSEVPQNLSASRPQDRQFILSSKKLLLSDSGFYLCAWSPAGGAFFGQGTRLTVV.